This T cell receptor beta chain originates from a study of blood T cell repertoires in COVID-19. The protocol was immunoSEQ multiplex PCR, while the TCRdb copy is restricted to in-frame clones and leaves out a portion. The data hold over 200,000 clones, with about 87% observed a single time. CDR1 is SQVTM, CDR2 ANQGSEA, per germline. The CDR3 spans 14 residues. V lost 6 bases to trimming and J lost 3 bases, with 16 bases between them. V and J are TRBV29-1 and TRBJ2-3; D perhaps matches TRBD2 (6 bases). This TCR was sampled from a man aged 25-45 years with COVID-19, enrolled during active disease. Sequenced: peripheral blood. The CDR3 spells CSVLSGFETDTQYF. The CDR3 DNA is TGCAGCGTCCTTAGCGGATTTGAAACAGATACGCAGTATTTT.